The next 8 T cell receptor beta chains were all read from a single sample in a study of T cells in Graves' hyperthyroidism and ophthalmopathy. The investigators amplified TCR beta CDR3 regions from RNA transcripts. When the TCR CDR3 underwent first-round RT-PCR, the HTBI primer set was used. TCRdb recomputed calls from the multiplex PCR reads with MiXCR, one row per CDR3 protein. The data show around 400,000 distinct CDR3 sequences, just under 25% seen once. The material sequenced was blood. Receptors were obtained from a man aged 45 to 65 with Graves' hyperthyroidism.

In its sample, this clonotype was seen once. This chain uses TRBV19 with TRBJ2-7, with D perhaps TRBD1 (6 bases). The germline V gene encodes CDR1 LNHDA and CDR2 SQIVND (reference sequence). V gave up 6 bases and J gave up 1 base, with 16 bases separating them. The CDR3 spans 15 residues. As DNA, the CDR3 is TGTGCCAGTAGCACGGCGGTCAGGGGTTCCTACGAGCAGTACTTC. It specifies CASSTAVRGSYEQYF. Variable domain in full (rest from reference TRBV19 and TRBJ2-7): DGGITQSPKYLFRKEGQNVTLSCEQNLNHDAMYWYRQDPGQGLRLIYYSQIVNDFQKGDIAEGYSVSREKKESFPLTVTSAQKNPTAFYLCASSTAVRGSYEQYFGPGTRLTVT.

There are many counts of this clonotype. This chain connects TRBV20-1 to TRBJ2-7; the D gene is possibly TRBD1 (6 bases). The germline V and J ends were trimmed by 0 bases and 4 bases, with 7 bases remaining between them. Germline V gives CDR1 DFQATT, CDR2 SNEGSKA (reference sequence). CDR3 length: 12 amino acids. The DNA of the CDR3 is TGCAGTGCTAGAGATCAGGGGTACGAGCAGTACTTC. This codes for CSARDQGYEQYF.

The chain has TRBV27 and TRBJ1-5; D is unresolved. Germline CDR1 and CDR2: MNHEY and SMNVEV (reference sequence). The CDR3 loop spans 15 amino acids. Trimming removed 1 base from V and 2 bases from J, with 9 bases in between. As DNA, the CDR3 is TGTGCCAGCAGTTTATACCCGGCCCGCAATCAGCCCCAGCATTTT. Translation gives CASSLYPARNQPQHF.

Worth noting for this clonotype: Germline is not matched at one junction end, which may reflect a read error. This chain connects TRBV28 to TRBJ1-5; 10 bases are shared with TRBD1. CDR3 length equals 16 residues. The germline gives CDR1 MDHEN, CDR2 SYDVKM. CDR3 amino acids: CASSLGDRGLDQPQHF. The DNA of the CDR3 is TGCGCCAGCAGCTTGGGGGACAGGGGACTAGATCAGCCCCAGCATTTT.

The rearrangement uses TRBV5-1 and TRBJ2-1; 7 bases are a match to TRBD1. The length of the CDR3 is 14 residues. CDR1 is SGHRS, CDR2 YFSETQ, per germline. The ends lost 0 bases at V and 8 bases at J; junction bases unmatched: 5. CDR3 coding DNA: TGCGCCAGCAGCTTGGCCCGGGACAGCGATGAGCAGTTCTTC. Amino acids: CASSLARDSDEQFF.

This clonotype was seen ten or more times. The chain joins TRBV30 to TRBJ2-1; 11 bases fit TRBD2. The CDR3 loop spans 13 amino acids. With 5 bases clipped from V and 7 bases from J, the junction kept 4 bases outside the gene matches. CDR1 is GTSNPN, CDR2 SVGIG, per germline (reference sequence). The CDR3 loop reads CAWDGLAGNEQFF. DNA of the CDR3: TGTGCCTGGGATGGACTAGCGGGTAATGAGCAGTTCTTC.

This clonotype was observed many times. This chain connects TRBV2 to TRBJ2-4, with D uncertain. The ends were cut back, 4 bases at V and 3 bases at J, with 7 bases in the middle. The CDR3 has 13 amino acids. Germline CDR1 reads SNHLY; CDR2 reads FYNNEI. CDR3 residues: CASSVTDKNIQYF. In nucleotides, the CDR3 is TGTGCCAGCAGTGTCACAGACAAAAACATTCAGTACTTC.

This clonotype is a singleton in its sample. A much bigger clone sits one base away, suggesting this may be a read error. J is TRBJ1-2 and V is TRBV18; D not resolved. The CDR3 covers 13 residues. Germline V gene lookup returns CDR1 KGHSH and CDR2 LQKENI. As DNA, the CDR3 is TGTACCAGCTCACTAACAACTAACTATGGCTACACCTTC. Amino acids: CTSSLTTNYGYTF.